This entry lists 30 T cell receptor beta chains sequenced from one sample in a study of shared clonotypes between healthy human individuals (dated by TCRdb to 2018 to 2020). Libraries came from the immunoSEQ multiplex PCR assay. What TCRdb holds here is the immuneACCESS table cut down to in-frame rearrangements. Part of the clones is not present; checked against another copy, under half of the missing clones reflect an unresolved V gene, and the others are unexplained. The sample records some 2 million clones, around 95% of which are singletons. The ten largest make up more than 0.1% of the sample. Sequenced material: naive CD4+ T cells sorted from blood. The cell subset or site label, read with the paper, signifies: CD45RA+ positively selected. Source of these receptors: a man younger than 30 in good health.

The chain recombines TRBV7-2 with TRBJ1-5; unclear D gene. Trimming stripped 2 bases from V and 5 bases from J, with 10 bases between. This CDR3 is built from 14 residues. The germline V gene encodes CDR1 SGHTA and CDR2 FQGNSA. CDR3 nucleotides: TGTGCCAGCAGCTTATGGGGTGGAGATCAGCCCCAGCATTTT. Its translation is CASSLWGGDQPQHF.

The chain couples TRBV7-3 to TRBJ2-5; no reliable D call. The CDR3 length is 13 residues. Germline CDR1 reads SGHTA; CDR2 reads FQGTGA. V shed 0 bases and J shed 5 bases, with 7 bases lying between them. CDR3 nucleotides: TGTGCCAGCAGCTTAACGGATGGTGAGACCCAGTACTTC. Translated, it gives CASSLTDGETQYF.

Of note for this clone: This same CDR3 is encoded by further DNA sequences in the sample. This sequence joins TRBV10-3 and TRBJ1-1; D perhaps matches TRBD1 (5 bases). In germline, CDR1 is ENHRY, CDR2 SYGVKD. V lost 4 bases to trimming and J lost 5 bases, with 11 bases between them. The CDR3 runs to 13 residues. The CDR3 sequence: CAISGLGGTEAFF. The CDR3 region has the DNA TGTGCCATCAGTGGGCTGGGGGGGACTGAAGCTTTCTTT.

The CDR3, as DNA: TGTGCCAGCAGTGAAGACCGCTTGGGCTCTGGAAACACCATATATTTT. Its protein is CASSEDRLGSGNTIYF. This chain joins TRBV2 and TRBJ1-3; D gene unclear. V was shortened by 1 base and J by 0 bases, with 10 bases between the two germline ends. CDR3 size: 16 residues. Looked up from germline, CDR1 is SNHLY and CDR2 is FYNNEI.

The CDR3, as DNA: TGTGCCAGCAGCCCAGGGGGAGGGACTGAAGCTTTCTTT. Its translation is CASSPGGGTEAFF. The chain combines TRBV11-2 with TRBJ1-1, with 7 bases fitting TRBD1. The CDR3 consists of 13 residues. The J segment lost 5 bases and the V segment lost 5 bases, leaving 5 bases of the junction unmatched. Germline V gene sequence: CDR1 SGHAT, CDR2 FQNNGV.

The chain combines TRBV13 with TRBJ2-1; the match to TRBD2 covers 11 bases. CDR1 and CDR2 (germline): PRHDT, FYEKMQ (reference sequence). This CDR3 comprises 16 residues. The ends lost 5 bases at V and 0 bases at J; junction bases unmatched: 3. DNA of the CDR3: TGTGCCAGCAGCACACTAGCGGGAGCCTCCTACAATGAGCAGTTCTTC. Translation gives CASSTLAGASYNEQFF.

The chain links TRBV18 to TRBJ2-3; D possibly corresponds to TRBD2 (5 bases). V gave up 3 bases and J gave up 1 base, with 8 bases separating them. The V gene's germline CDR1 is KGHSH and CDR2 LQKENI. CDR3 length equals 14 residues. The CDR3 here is CASSPDWGTDTQYF. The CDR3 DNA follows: TGTGCCAGCTCACCGGACTGGGGCACAGATACGCAGTATTTT.

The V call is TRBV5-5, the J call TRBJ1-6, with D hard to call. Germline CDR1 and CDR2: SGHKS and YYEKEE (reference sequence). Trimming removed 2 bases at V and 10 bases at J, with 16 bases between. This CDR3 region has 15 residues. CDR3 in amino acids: CASSFGLRASSPLHF. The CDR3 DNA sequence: TGTGCCAGCAGCTTCGGACTTAGGGCAAGCTCACCCCTCCACTTT. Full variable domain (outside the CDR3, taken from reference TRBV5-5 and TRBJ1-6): DAGVTQSPTHLIKTRGQQVTLRCSPISGHKSVSWYQQVLGQGPQFIFQYYEKEERGRGNFPDRFSARQFPNYSSELNVNALLLGDSALYLCASSFGLRASSPLHFGNGTRLTVT.

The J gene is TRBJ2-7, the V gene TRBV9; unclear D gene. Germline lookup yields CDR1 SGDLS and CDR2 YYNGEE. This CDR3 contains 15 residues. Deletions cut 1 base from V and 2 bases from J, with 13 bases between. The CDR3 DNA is TGTGCCAGCAGCGTAACTGGCCATGGGGCCTACGAGCAGTACTTC. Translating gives CASSVTGHGAYEQYF.

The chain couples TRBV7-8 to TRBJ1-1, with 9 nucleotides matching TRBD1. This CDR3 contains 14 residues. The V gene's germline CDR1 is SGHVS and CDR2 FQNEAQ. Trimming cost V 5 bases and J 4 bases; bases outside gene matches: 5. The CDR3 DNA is TGTGCCAGCAGCACAGGACAGGGGTTCACTGAAGCTTTCTTT. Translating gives CASSTGQGFTEAFF.

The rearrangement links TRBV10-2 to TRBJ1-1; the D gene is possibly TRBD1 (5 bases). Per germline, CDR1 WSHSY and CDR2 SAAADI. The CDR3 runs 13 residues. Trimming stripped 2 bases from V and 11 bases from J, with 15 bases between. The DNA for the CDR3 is TGCGCCAGCAGTGAGCCAGCAGGAGGGACGGCTTTCTTT. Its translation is CASSEPAGGTAFF.

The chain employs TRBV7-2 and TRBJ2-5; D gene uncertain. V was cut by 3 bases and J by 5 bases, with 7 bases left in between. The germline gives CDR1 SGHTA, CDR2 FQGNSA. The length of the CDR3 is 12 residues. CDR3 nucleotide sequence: TGTGCCAGCAGCTTCTCAAGGGAGACCCAGTACTTC. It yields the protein CASSFSRETQYF.

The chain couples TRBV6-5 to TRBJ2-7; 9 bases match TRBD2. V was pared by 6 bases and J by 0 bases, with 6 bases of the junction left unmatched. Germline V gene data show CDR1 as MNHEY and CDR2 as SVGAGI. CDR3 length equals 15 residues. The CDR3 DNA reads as TGTGCCAGCAGCTATCTTAGCGGGAGCTCCTACGAGCAGTACTTC. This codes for CASSYLSGSSYEQYF.

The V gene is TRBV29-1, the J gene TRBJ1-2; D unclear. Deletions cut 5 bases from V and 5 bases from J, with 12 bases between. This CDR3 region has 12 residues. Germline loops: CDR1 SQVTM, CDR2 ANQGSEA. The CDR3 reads CSVSWAQYGYTF. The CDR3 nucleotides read TGCAGCGTTTCGTGGGCCCAGTATGGCTACACCTTC. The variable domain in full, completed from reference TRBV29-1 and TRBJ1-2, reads SAVISQKPSRDICQRGTSLTIQCQVDSQVTMMFWYRQQPGQSLTLIATANQGSEATYESGFVIDKFPISRPNLTFSTLTVSNMSPEDSSIYLCSVSWAQYGYTFGSGTRLTVV.

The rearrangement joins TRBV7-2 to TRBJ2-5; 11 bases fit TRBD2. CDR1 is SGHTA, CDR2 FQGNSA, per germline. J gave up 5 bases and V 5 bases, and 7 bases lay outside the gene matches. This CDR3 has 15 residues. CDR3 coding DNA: TGTGCCAGCAGCAAAATTAGCGGGGGGGTGGAGACCCAGTACTTC. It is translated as CASSKISGGVETQYF.

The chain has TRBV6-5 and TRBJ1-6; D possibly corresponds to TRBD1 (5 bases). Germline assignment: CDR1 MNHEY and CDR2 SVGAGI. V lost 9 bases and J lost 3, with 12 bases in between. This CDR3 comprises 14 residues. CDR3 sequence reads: CASRDGLYNSPLHF. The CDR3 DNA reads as TGTGCCAGTCGGGACGGGCTCTATAATTCACCCCTCCACTTT.

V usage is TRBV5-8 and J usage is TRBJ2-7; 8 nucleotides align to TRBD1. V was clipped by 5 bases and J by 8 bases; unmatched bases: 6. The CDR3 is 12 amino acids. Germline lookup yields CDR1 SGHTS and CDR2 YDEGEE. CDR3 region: CASSLDRAKQYF. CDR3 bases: TGTGCCAGCAGTCTGGACAGGGCCAAGCAGTACTTC.

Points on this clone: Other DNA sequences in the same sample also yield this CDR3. DNA of the CDR3: TGTGCCAGCAGCTTAGGGGGCGGTAATGAAAAACTGTTTTTT. Its protein product is CASSLGGGNEKLFF. The V call is TRBV7-9, the J call TRBJ1-4; D is perhaps TRBD1 (5 bases). Germline loops: CDR1 SEHNR, CDR2 FQNEAQ (reference sequence). The CDR3 runs 14 residues. Trimming pared 1 base from V and 4 bases from J, leaving 7 bases between. Full variable domain (remainder filled in from reference TRBV7-9 and TRBJ1-4): DTGVSQNPRHKITKRGQNVTFRCDPISEHNRLYWYRQTLGQGPEFLTYFQNEAQLEKSRLLSDRFSAERPKGSFSTLEIQRTEQGDSAMYLCASSLGGGNEKLFFGSGTQLSVL.

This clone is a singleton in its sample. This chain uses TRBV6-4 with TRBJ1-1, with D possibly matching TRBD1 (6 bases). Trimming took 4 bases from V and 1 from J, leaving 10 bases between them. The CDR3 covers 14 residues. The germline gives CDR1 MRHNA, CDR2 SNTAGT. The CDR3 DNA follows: TGTGCCAGCAGTGTGACAGGCGCGAACACTGAAGCTTTCTTT. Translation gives CASSVTGANTEAFF.

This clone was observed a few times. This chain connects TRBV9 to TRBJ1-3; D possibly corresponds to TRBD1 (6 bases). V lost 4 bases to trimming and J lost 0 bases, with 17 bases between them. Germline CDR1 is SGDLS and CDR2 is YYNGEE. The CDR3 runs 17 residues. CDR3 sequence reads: CASSPRGAQGSGNTIYF. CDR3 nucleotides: TGTGCCAGCAGCCCACGGGGGGCTCAAGGCTCTGGAAACACCATATATTTT. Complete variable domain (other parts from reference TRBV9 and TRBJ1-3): DSGVTQTPKHLITATGQRVTLRCSPRSGDLSVYWYQQSLDQGLQFLIQYYNGEERAKGNILERFSAQQFPDLHSELNLSSLELGDSALYFCASSPRGAQGSGNTIYFGEGSWLTVV.

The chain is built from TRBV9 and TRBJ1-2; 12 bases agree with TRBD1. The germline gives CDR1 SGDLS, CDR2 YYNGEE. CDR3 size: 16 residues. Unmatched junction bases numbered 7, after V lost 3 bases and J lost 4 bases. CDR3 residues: CASSATGTGGFYGYTF. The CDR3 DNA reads TGTGCCAGCAGCGCCACCGGGACAGGGGGCTTCTATGGCTACACCTTC.

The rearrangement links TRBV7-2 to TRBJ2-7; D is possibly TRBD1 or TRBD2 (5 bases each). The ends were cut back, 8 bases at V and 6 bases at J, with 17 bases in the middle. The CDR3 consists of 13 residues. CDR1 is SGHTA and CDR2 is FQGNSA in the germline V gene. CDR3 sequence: CASRQQEVGEQYF. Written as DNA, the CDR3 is TGTGCCAGCCGACAACAGGAGGTGGGCGAGCAGTACTTC.

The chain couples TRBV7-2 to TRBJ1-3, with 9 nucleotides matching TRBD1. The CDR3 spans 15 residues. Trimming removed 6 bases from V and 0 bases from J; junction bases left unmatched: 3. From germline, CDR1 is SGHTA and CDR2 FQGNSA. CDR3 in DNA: TGTGCCAGCAGTCCGGACAGGGGCTCTGGAAACACCATATATTTT. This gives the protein CASSPDRGSGNTIYF.

CDR3 coding DNA: TGTGCCAGTAGTACATGGGCAGGGGTTGTTTCGGATACGCAGTATTTT. Translated, it gives CASSTWAGVVSDTQYF. The chain has TRBV19 and TRBJ2-3; possibly TRBD1 for D (6 bases). The germline V gene encodes CDR1 LNHDA and CDR2 SQIVND (reference sequence). Trimming cost V 4 bases and J 6 bases, with 20 bases left between them. The CDR3 contains 16 residues.

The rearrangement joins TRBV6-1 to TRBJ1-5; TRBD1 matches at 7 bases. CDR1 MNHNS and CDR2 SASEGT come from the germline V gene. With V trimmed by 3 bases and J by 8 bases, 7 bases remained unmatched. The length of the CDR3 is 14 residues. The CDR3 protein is CASSDTGALKPQHF. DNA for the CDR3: TGTGCCAGCAGTGACACAGGGGCCCTGAAGCCCCAGCATTTT.

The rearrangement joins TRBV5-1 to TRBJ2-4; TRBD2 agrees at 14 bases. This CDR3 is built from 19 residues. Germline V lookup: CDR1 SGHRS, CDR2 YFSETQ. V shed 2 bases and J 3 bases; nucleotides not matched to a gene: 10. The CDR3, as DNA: TGCGCCAGCAGCTTACCGGGACTAGCGGGGGAGATCTACAAAAACATTCAGTACTTC. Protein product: CASSLPGLAGEIYKNIQYF.

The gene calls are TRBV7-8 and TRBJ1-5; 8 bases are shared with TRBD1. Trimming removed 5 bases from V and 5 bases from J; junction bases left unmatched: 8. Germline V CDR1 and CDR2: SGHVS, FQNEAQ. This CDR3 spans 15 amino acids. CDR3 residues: CASSIQGAVHQPQHF. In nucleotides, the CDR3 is TGTGCCAGCAGCATTCAGGGGGCGGTCCATCAGCCCCAGCATTTT. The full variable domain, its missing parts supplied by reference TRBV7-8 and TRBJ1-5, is GAGVSQSPRYKVAKRGQDVALRCDPISGHVSLFWYQQALGQGPEFLTYFQNEAQLDKSGLPSDRFFAERPEGSVSTLKIQRTQQEDSAVYLCASSIQGAVHQPQHFGDGTRLSIL.

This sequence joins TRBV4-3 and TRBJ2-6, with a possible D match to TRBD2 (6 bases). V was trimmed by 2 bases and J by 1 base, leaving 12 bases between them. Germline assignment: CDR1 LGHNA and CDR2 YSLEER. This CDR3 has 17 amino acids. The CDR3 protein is CASSQQGGGSGANVLTF. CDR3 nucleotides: TGCGCCAGCAGCCAACAGGGAGGTGGATCTGGGGCCAACGTCCTGACTTTC.

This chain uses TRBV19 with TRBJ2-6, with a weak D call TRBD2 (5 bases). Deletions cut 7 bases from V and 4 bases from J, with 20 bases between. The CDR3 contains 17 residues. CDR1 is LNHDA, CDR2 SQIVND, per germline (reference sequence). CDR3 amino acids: CASTQLGYAVGANVLTF. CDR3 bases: TGTGCCAGTACACAACTAGGGTATGCAGTAGGGGCCAACGTCCTGACTTTC.

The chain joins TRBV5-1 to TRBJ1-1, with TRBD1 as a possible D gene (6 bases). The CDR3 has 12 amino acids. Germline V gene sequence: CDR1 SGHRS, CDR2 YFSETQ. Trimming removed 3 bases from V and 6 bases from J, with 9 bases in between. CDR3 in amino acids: CASSWRGSEAFF. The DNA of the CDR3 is TGCGCCAGCAGCTGGAGGGGGTCTGAAGCTTTCTTT.